This TCR beta chain was obtained from a study of beta chain features in type 1 diabetes (dated by TCRdb to the late 2010s). About the investigation overall: Mean age, gender distribution, total cell number and subset yield did not differ between patients and healthy donors. A total of 100 million to 140 million sorted cells were examined across all samples, and the number of cells per subset was strongly correlated with RNA yield. In the study, recently diagnosed type 1 diabetes patients and matched healthy donors were compared on the TCRB repertoires of their sorted circulating CD4+ T cell subsets. Whereas all 30 or so donors provided naive and central memory subsets, regulatory and stem cell-like memory subsets were isolated from just 8 patients and about 8 healthy donors. What the authors observed across the whole study: Naive, central memory and regulatory TCRB repertoires appeared to be more alike among patients than among healthy donors. Patients with type 1 diabetes made fewer insertions and deleted more nucleotides at VDJ recombination sites, implying thymic rearrangement abnormalities. In all four CD4+ subsets, TCRB CDR3 length was moderately but significantly shorter in type 1 diabetes patients. Only small numbers of individuals were included in the HLA sub-analyses, which left unresolved whether HLA type had any influence on TCRB rearrangement. Shorter templates might have been favored by PCR, but patient and control samples were amplified and corrected together, so both groups would have been affected equally by any skew. Because cDNA rather than genomic DNA was sequenced, highly expressing activated cells could have been over-represented, although no difference in activation and CD3 levels was found between groups.

The sample holds a few counts of this clone. Its antigen target is currently unknown. There are no base qualities to consult, and no much larger clone falls within one base. All of the isolated RNA was reverse transcribed with the High Capacity cDNA Reverse Transcription Kit, so expressed TCRB transcripts were sequenced. Deep immunoSEQ sequencing was performed on naive, central memory and regulatory T cell samples, with an average of roughly 3.6 million total reads per sample. After sorted cells were lysed in RLT buffer, RNA was extracted with DNase-treated RNeasy Micro or Mini kits, with the choice depending on cell number. To prevent cross-contamination, each cell subset was processed individually, whereas patient and healthy donor samples were processed jointly. The immunoSEQ multiplex PCR was used to amplify TCRB sequences from cDNA, generating 87-bp fragments that spanned the CDR3 region. Sequencing of the amplicons was done on the Illumina HiSeq platform. The authors' analysis ran thus. PCR bias was computationally corrected using synthetic template baselines, reads within Hamming distance 2 were collapsed, and singletons that could not be merged were discarded. Reads were aligned to IMGT to assign V, D and J genes, CDR3 length, and insertions or deletions at six rearrangement sites. Clonotype counts were normalized to sorted cell number within each subset before computing true diversity and Gini coefficients with the tcR R package. Repertoire sharing was quantified using the overlap coefficient calculated on TCRB nucleotide sequences. As a proxy for the pre-selection repertoire, out-of-frame TCRB sequences from naive cells were analyzed. TCRdb obtained this table from immuneACCESS and retained in-frame rearrangements with V and J assigned. These tables miss some clones; where compared with another copy, unresolved V genes account for less than half of the shortfall, and the remainder is unexplained. That table is the source of V, J and clone size, and D and trimming were worked out from the DNA. The sample has 200,000 to 250,000 clones on record, 14% of them singletons. Jointly, the top ten make up just under 0.02% of the sample.

Each donor gave one peripheral blood draw, roughly 0.12 L on average, collected into heparinised tubes. Naive, central memory, regulatory and stem cell-like memory CD4+ T cells were sorted on a BD FACSAria II using a panel including CD45RO, CCR7, CD25, CD127, CD95 and CD27. All sorted populations exceeded 98% purity. PBMCs were isolated right away by Lymphoprep density gradient centrifugation and were stained directly, without culture. So that batch effects would be minimized, each experiment stained and sorted samples in pairs, pairing one healthy donor with one patient. From the cysteine up to the phenylalanine, the CDR3 has a length of 15 residues. CDR3 DNA only is kept here, 45 bases in frame from base 1. V loses 5 bases, J loses 2 bases, and the germline ends lie 16 bases apart. CDR1 SEHNR and CDR2 FQNEAQ are derived from the germline V gene (reference sequence).

The chain is assembled from TRBV7-9 and TRBJ2-7; TRBD1 is a weak D gene call, 5 bases matching. The sequenced sample consisted of naive CD4+ T cells from blood. What this sample's cell subset or site label stands for: true naive CD4+ T cells. This TCR was recovered from a young man with type 1 diabetes. The nucleotide sequence reads TGTGCCAGCAGCCTCGGTAGGACACAACCCTACGAGCAGTACTTC. Translated, it reads CASSLGRTQPYEQYF.